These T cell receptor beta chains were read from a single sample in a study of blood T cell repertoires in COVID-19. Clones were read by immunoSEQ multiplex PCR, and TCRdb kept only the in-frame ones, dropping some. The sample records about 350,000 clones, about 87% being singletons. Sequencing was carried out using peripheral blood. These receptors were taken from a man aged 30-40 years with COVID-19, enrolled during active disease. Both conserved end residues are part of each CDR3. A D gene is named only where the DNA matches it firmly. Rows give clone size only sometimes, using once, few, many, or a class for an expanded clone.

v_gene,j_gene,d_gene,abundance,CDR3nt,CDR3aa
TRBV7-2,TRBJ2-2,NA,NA,TGTGCCAGCACCCAACAATACACCGGGGAGCTGTTTTTT,CASTQQYTGELFF
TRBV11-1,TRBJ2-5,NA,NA,TGTGCCAGCAGCCTGACCGCAGGGGCAGAGACCCAGTACTTC,CASSLTAGAETQYF
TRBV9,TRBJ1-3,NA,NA,TGTGCCAGCAGCGCGAAAGGACAGACGTCCCTCTACTCTGGAAACACCATATATTTT,CASSAKGQTSLYSGNTIYF
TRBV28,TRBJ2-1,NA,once,TGTGCCAGCAAGGGGCCCAGGGAGCAGTTCTTC,CASKGPREQFF
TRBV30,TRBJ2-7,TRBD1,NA,TGTGCCTGGAGCCCTCGACCTCCGGGACAGGGAGCTTACGAGCAGTACTTC,CAWSPRPPGQGAYEQYF
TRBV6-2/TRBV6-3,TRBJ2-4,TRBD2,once,TGTGCCAGCAGACCTCAATCCGGGGGGAGTCAGTACTTC,CASRPQSGGSQYF
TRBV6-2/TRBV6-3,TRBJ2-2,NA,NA,TGTGCCAGCACCCCGAGTCGGGTAACGAACACCGGGGAGCTGTTTTTT,CASTPSRVTNTGELFF
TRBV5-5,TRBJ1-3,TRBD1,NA,TGTGCCAGCAGCCGACAGGGGGGTGGAAACACCATATATTTT,CASSRQGGGNTIYF
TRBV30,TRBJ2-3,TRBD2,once,TGTGCCTGGGGGCTAGCGGGAGGCCGCGGCCCAGATACGCAGTATTTT,CAWGLAGGRGPDTQYF
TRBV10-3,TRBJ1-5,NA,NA,TGTGCCATCAGTGAAGGTGAGAGGGACATCCCGAAGCCCCAGCATTTT,CAISEGERDIPKPQHF
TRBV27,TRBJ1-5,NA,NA,TGTGCCAGCAGTTTATGGGGGGGAAATCAGCCCCAGCATTTT,CASSLWGGNQPQHF
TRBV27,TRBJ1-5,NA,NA,TGTGCCAGCAGTTTATACCCCGGTCAGCCCCAGCATTTT,CASSLYPGQPQHF
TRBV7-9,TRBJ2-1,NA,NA,TGTGCCAGCAACCTTGGGCAGGGGATAGTGGGTGAGCAGTTCTTC,CASNLGQGIVGEQFF
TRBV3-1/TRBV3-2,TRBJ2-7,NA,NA,TGTGCCAGCAGCCAAGGACCAGGGACCTACGAGCAGTACTTC,CASSQGPGTYEQYF
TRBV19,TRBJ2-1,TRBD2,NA,TGTGCCAGTAGCGAGGTTCTTCTAGCGGGAGCCCATGAGCAGTTCTTC,CASSEVLLAGAHEQFF
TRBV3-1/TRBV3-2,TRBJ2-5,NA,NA,TGTGCCAGCAGCCCAGACTACGAGACCCAGTACTTC,CASSPDYETQYF
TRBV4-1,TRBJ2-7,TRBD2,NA,TGCGCCAGCAGCCAAGTCGGGGAGGGTGTGTACGAGCAGTACTTC,CASSQVGEGVYEQYF
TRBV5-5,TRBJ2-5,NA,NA,TGTGCCAGCAGCTTGAATTCAGGGTTCGGGGAGACCCAGTACTTC,CASSLNSGFGETQYF
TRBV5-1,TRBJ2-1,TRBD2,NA,TGCGCCAGCCACTTCACTAGCGGGATACAAAATGAGCAGTTCTTC,CASHFTSGIQNEQFF
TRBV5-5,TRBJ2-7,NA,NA,TGTGCCAGCAGCCCTCAGGGGTCCGAGCAGTACTTC,CASSPQGSEQYF
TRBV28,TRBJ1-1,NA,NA,TGTGCCAGCAGTTTTGAACTCTACACTGAAGCTTTCTTT,CASSFELYTEAFF
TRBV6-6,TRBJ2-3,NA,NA,TGTGCCAGCCGTCTGCAGGGCCTCACAGATACGCAGTATTTT,CASRLQGLTDTQYF
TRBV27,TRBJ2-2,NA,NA,TGTGCCAGCAGTTTGGAGGCGAACACCGGGGAGCTGTTTTTT,CASSLEANTGELFF